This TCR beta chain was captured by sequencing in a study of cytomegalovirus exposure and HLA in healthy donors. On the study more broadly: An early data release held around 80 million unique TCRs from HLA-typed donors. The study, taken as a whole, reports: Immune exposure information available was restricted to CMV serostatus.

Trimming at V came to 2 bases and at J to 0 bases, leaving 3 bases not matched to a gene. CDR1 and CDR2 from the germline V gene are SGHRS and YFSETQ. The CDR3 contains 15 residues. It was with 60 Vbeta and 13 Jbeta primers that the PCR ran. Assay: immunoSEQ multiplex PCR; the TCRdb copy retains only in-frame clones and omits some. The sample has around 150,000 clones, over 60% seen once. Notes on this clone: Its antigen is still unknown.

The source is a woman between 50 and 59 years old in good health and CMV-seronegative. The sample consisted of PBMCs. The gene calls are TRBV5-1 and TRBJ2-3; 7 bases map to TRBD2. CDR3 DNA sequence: TGCGCCAGCAGCTTCGGGACTATAAGCACAGATACGCAGTATTTT. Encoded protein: CASSFGTISTDTQYF.